The rows below give T cell receptor beta chains drawn from one sample of a study of blood T cell repertoires in COVID-19. Generated by immunoSEQ multiplex PCR, the TCRdb table keeps only in-frame clones and is missing some. Among some 260,000 clones, roughly 87% were seen once, and the ten largest hold around 0.67%. The sample was peripheral blood. The receptors shown here come from a human donor in a cohort sampled during active COVID-19. Both conserved end residues are part of each CDR3. D genes are given only for firm matches. The size of a clone is reported for some rows only, either as once, few or many, or as a class for expanded clones.

size | J | V | D | DNA | CDR3
. | TRBJ1-1 | TRBV7-2 | . | TGTGCCAGCAGCATAGTCGAGGACACTGAAGCTTTCTTT | CASSIVEDTEAFF
. | TRBJ2-1 | TRBV9 | . | TGTGCCAGCAGCGTAGAGTTTCTAGCGACTAACAATGAGCAGTTCTTC | CASSVEFLATNNEQFF
. | TRBJ2-1 | TRBV24-1 | TRBD2 | TGTGCCACCAGTGAGCCGACTAGCCCTGACTACAATGAGCAGTTCTTC | CATSEPTSPDYNEQFF
. | TRBJ2-5 | TRBV5-8 | . | TGTGCCAGCAGCTTGGCTTGGGGGGACGAGACCCAGTACTTC | CASSLAWGDETQYF
. | TRBJ2-3 | TRBV6-1 | . | TGTGCCAGCAGTGAAGTATGGGCCACAGATACGCAGTATTTT | CASSEVWATDTQYF
. | TRBJ2-2 | TRBV5-4 | TRBD2 | TGTGCCAGCAGCTCGGGACTAGCGGGAAACACCGGGGAGCTGTTTTTT | CASSSGLAGNTGELFF
. | TRBJ2-1 | TRBV27 | TRBD2 | TGTGCCAGCAGTTTACAGGGAGCGGGAGGGCCGGGATACAATGAGCAGTTCTTC | CASSLQGAGGPGYNEQFF
. | TRBJ1-1 | TRBV19 | . | TGTGCCAGTAGTCGGGGACAGAACACTGAAGCTTTCTTT | CASSRGQNTEAFF
. | TRBJ1-1 | TRBV4-3 | . | TGCGCCAGCAGCCCTGGTGGGCTGAACACTGAAGCTTTCTTT | CASSPGGLNTEAFF
. | TRBJ2-1 | TRBV6-5 | . | TGTGCCAGCAGTTTAGAACTAGTTTCGGAGCAGTTCTTC | CASSLELVSEQFF
. | TRBJ2-1 | TRBV29-1 | . | TGCAGCGTTGAAGGATCGAGGAATGAGCAGTTCTTC | CSVEGSRNEQFF
. | TRBJ1-1 | TRBV5-1 | TRBD1 | TGCGCCAGCAGCGCCGGGACAGTCACTGAAGCTTTCTTT | CASSAGTVTEAFF
. | TRBJ1-1 | TRBV6-5 | TRBD1 | TGTGCCAGCAGTCAGGGGGGAAAGCCTGAAGCTTTCTTT | CASSQGGKPEAFF
. | TRBJ2-7 | TRBV11-2 | TRBD1 | TGTGCCAGCAGCGCCCGACAGGGTTTGAAGAACGAGCAGTACTTC | CASSARQGLKNEQYF
. | TRBJ1-2 | TRBV5-6 | TRBD1 | TGTGCCAGCAGCTGGGGGACAGGGTACTATGGCTACACCTTC | CASSWGTGYYGYTF
. | TRBJ2-5 | TRBV9 | . | TGTGCCAGCAGCTTCCGAGAGACCCAGTACTTC | CASSFRETQYF
. | TRBJ1-1 | TRBV7-2 | . | TGTGCCAGCAGCGGTATATCCCCACTGATGAACACTGAAGCTTTCTTT | CASSGISPLMNTEAFF
. | TRBJ1-1 | TRBV6-5 | . | TGTGCCAGCAGTTCCTTCGAGGAGGGTAAAACTGAAGCTTTCTTT | CASSSFEEGKTEAFF
. | TRBJ1-2 | TRBV12-3/TRBV12-4 | . | TGTGCCAGCAGCCCGAGGCCTAACTATGGCTACACCTTC | CASSPRPNYGYTF
. | TRBJ1-5 | TRBV25-1 | . | TGTGCCAGCAGTGGATACGGGGATTATCAGCCCCAGCATTTT | CASSGYGDYQPQHF
. | TRBJ2-3 | TRBV5-1 | . | TGCACCAGGGTAAGCGCAGATACGCAGTATTTT | CTRVSADTQYF
. | TRBJ1-5 | TRBV19 | . | TGTGCCAGTAGTCTACGGGACACCAATCAGCCCCAGCATTTT | CASSLRDTNQPQHF
. | TRBJ2-3 | TRBV4-1 | TRBD2 | TGCGCCAGCAGCCAACTTAGCGGGACCAGTGGTACGCAGTATTTT | CASSQLSGTSGTQYF
few | TRBJ1-6 | TRBV9 | . | TGTGCCAGCAGGAAGGGGAATTCACCCCTCCACTTT | CASRKGNSPLHF
once | TRBJ1-6 | TRBV30 | . | TGTGCCTGGAGTTTGGCTGGTGGAGGGAATTCACCCCTCCACTTT | CAWSLAGGGNSPLHF
. | TRBJ2-5 | TRBV7-9 | TRBD2 | TGTGCCGGGAGGCTAGCGGGAGGGGAGACCCAGTACTTC | CAGRLAGGETQYF
. | TRBJ2-3 | TRBV19 | . | TGTGCCAGTAGTTATGGGGGACTTAGCACAGATACGCAGTATTTT | CASSYGGLSTDTQYF
. | TRBJ2-7 | TRBV5-4 | TRBD1 | TGTGCCAGCAGCTTGTCCCGGGACAGGGCGAGCTCCTACGAGCAGTACTTC | CASSLSRDRASSYEQYF
. | TRBJ2-3 | TRBV3-1/TRBV3-2 | TRBD2 | TGTGCCAGCAGCGGACGCCGACTAGCGGGGGCCACAGATACGCAGTATTTT | CASSGRRLAGATDTQYF
. | TRBJ2-7 | TRBV19 | TRBD1 | TGTGCCAGTAGTCCCGCCGGGCCCGGGACAGGGAGGACCTACGAGCAGTACTTC | CASSPAGPGTGRTYEQYF
. | TRBJ2-6 | TRBV11-2 | . | TGTGCCAGCAGCGGGCAGGCCTTTAACTCTGGGGCCAACGTCCTGACTTTC | CASSGQAFNSGANVLTF
. | TRBJ1-5 | TRBV3-1/TRBV3-2 | . | TGTGCCAGCAGCCAAGATACCCTATTGGGGGCAGGACAGCCCCAGCATTTT | CASSQDTLLGAGQPQHF
. | TRBJ1-1 | TRBV9 | TRBD1 | TGTGCCAGCAGCCCCAAGGGGGCAATGAACACTGAAGCTTTCTTT | CASSPKGAMNTEAFF